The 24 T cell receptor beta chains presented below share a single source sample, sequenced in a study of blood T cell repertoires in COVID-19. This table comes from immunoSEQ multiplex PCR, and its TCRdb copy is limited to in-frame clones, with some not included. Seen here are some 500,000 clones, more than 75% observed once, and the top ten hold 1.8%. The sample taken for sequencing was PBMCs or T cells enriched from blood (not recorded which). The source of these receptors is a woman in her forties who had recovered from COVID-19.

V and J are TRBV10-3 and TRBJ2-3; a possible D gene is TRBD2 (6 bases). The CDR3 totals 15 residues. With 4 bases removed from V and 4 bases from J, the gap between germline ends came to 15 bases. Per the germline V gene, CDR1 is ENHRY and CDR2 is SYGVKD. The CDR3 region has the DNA TGTGCCATCAGTGTTCGCGGGGTTACGGCAGATACGCAGTATTTT. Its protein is CAISVRGVTADTQYF.

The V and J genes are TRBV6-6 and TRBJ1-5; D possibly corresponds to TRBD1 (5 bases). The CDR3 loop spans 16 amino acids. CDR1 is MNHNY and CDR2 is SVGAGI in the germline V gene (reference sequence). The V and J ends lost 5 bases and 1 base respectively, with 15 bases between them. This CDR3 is CASSRQFSGSNQPQHF. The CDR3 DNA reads TGTGCCAGCAGTCGACAGTTTTCGGGGAGCAATCAGCCCCAGCATTTT.

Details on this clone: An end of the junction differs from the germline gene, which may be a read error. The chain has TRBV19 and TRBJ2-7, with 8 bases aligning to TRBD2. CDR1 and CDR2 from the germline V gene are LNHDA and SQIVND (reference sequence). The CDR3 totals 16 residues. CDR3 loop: CASSIDPIAGSYEQYF. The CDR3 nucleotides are TGTGCCAGTAGCATAGACCCCATAGCGGGATCCTACGAGCAGTACTTC.

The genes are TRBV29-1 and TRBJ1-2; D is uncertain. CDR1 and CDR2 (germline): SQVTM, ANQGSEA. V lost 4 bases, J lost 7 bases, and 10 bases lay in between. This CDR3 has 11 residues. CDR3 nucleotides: TGCAGCGTTGGCGGCGGGATTGGCTACACCTTC. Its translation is CSVGGGIGYTF.

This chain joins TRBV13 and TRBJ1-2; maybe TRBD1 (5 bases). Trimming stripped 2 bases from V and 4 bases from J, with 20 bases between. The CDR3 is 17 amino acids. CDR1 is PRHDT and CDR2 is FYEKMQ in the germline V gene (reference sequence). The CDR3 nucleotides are TGTGCCAGCAGCTTATGGACTTTTGGGGGGGTAGGCTATGGCTACACCTTC. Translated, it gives CASSLWTFGGVGYGYTF. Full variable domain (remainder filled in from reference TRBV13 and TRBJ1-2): AAGVIQSPRHLIKEKRETATLKCYPIPRHDTVYWYQQGPGQDPQFLISFYEKMQSDKGSIPDRFSAQQFSDYHSELNMSSLELGDSALYFCASSLWTFGGVGYGYTFGSGTRLTVV.

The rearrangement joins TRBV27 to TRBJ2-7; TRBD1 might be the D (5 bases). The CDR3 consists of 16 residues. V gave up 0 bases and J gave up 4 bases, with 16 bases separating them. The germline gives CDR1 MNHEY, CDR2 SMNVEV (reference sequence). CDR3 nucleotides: TGTGCCAGCAGTTTATCCCCCCACAGGCTACTTTACGAGCAGTACTTC. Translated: CASSLSPHRLLYEQYF.

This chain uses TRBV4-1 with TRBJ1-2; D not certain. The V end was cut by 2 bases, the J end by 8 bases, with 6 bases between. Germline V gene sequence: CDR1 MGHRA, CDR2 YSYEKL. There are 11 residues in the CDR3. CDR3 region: CASSQNGGYTF. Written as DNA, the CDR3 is TGCGCCAGCAGCCAAAACGGGGGCTACACCTTC.

The CDR3 protein is CASSLTGSDNTEAFF. In DNA form, the CDR3 reads TGCGCCAGCAGCCTTACAGGGAGCGATAACACTGAAGCTTTCTTT. This rearrangement joins TRBV5-1 to TRBJ1-1, with D possibly being TRBD1 (6 bases). The CDR3 consists of 15 residues. V was clipped by 4 bases and J by 2 bases, with 15 bases between them. Germline values: CDR1 SGHRS, CDR2 YFSETQ.

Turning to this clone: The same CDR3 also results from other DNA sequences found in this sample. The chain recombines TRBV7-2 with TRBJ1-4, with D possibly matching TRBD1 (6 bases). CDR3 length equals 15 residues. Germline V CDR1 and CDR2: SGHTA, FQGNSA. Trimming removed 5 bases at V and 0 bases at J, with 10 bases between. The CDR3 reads CASSLQGPTNEKLFF. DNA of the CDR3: TGTGCCAGCAGCCTACAGGGACCAACTAATGAAAAACTGTTTTTT.

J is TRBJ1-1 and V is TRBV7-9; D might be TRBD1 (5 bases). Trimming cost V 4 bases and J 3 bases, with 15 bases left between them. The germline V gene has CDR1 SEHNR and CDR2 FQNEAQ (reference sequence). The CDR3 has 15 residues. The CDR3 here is CASSSVVPGDTEAFF. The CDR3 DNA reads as TGTGCCAGCAGCTCAGTAGTTCCGGGGGACACTGAAGCTTTCTTT.

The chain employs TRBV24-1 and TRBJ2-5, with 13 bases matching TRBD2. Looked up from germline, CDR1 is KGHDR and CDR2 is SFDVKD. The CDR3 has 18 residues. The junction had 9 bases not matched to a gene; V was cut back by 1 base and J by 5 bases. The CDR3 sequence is CATSDFRTSGRRGETQYF. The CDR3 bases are TGTGCCACCAGTGATTTTCGGACTAGCGGGAGACGTGGGGAGACCCAGTACTTC.

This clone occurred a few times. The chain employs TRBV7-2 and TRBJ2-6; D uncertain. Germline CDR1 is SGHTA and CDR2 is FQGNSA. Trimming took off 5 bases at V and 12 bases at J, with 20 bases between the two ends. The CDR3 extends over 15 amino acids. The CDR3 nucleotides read TGTGCCAGCAGCCCGAGACAAATTACGACCAGCGTCCTGACTTTC. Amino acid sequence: CASSPRQITTSVLTF. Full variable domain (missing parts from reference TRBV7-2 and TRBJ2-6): GAGVSQSPSNKVTEKGKDVELRCDPISGHTALYWYRQSLGQGLEFLIYFQGNSAPDKSGLPSDRFSAERTGGSVSTLTIQRTQQEDSAVYLCASSPRQITTSVLTFGAGSRLTVL.

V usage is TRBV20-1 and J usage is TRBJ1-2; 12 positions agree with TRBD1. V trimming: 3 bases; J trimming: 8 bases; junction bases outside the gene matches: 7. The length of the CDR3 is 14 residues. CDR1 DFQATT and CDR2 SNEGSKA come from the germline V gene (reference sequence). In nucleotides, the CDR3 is TGCAGTGCTAGTGCGGGACAGGGGGCTTGGGGCTACACCTTC. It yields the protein CSASAGQGAWGYTF.

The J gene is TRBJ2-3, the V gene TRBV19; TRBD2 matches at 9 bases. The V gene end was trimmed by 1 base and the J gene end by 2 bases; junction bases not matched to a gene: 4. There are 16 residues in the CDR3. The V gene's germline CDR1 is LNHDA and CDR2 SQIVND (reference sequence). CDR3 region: CASSIATSGFTDTQYF. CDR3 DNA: TGTGCCAGTAGTATAGCTACTAGCGGGTTCACAGATACGCAGTATTTT.

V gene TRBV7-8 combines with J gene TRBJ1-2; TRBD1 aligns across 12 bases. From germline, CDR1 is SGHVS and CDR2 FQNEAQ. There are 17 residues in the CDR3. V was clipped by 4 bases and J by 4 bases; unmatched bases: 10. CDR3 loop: CASSSPGQGAVGYGYTF. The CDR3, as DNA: TGTGCCAGCAGCTCCCCGGGACAGGGGGCGGTCGGCTATGGCTACACCTTC.

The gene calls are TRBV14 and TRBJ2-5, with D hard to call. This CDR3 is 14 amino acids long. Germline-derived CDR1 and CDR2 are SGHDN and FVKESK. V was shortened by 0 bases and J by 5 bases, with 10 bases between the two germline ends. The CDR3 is CASSQDPSLETQYF. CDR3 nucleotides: TGTGCCAGCAGCCAAGATCCTAGTTTGGAGACCCAGTACTTC.

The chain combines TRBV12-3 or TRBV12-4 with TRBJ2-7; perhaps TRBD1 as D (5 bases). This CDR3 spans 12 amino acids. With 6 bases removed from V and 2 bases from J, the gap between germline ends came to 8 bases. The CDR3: CASSQGTYEQYF. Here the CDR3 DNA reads TGTGCCAGCAGCCAGGGCACCTACGAGCAGTACTTC.

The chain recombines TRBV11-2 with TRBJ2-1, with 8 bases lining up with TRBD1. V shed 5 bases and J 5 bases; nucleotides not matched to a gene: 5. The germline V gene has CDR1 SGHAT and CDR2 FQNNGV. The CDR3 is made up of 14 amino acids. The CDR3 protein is CASSLLDRDNEQFF. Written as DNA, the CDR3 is TGTGCCAGCAGCCTCCTGGACAGGGACAATGAGCAGTTCTTC.

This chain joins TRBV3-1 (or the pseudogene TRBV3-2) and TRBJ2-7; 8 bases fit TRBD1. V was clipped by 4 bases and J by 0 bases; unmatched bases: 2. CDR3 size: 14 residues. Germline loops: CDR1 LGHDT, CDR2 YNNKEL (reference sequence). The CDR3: CASSPGQGSYEQYF. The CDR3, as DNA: TGTGCCAGCAGCCCCGGACAGGGCTCCTACGAGCAGTACTTC.

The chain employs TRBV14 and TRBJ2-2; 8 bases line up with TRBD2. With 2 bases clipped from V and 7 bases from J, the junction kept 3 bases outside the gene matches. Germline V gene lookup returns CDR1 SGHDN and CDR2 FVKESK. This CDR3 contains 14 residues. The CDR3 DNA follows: TGTGCCAGCAGCCAAAGCGGGAGATACGGGGAGCTGTTTTTT. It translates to CASSQSGRYGELFF.

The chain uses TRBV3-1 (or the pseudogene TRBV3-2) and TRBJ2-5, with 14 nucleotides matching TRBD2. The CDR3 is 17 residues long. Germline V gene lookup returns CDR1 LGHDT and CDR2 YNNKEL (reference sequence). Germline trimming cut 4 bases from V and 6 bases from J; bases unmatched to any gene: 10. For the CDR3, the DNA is TGTGCCAGCAGCCTCACCCGACTAGCGGGAGGGGGGAAGACCCAGTACTTC. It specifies CASSLTRLAGGGKTQYF.

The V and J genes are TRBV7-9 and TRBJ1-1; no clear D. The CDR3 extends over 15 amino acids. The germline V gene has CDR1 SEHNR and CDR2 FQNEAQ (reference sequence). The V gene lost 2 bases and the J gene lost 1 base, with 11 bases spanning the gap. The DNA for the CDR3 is TGTGCCAGCAGCTTAAAAGACACAACGAACACTGAAGCTTTCTTT. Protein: CASSLKDTTNTEAFF.

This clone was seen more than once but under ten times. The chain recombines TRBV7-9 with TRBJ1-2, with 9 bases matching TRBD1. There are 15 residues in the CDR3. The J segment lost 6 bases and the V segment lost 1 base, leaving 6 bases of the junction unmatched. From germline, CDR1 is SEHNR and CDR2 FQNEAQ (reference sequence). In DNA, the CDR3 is TGTGCCAGCAGCTTAGAGGGACAGGGCATAAATGGCTACACCTTC. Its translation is CASSLEGQGINGYTF.

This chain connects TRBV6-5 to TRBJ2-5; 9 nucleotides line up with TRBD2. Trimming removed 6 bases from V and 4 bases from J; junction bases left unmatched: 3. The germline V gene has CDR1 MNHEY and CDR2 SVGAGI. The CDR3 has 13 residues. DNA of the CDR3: TGTGCCAGCAGGCCGGGACTAGCAGAGACCCAGTACTTC. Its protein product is CASRPGLAETQYF.